This T cell receptor (beta chain) was sequenced in a study of T cell repertoires in cytomegalovirus infection (dated by TCRdb to about 2019). Regarding the research as a whole: Alongside well-studied HLA-B-restricted epitopes, the peptide stimulations were aimed at recently identified HLA-C-restricted CMV epitopes, whose presentation resists viral immunomodulation. The HLA type of each donor mattered for the analysis, because public TCR beta signatures pointed to carriage of CMV infection along with the matching HLA type.

The treatment or condition label, read with the paper, signifies: in vitro stimulation with specific CMV peptide epitopes to enrich CMV-specific T cells. General conclusions and limits of the study: The ex vivo response was dominated by HLA-C-restricted CMV-specific TCR beta clonotypes, and the single most frequent clonotype in two of eight donors was supplied by these HLA-C-restricted clonotypes. In both this cohort and an independent roughly 350-donor cohort, the cumulative frequency of public TCR beta family members distinguished carriers of CMV infection plus the relevant HLA type.

The sequencing machine was an Illumina HiSeq 1500. TCRdb redid the processing of the public reads, applying fastp at Q25 and MiXCR, and retained in-frame beta chains. Entries are consolidated by CDR3 protein sequence, retaining the most common genes and DNA. The sample table records approximately 500,000 distinct CDR3 sequences; 33% of these occur just once. The biggest ten clones account for about a sixth of the sample. Ends trimmed: V by 3 bases, J by 10 bases; bases unmatched to a gene: 6. As encoded in the germline V gene (reference sequence), CDR1 is MNHEY while CDR2 is SMNVEV. The CDR3 covers 14 residues, taking in both the cysteine and the phenylalanine. Only the CDR3 part of the read is kept: 42 bases, read in frame from the first base. In the case of this clonotype: The clone's antigen remains unknown. Nothing much larger sits one base from this clone, and base qualities are not available.

The rearranged chain carries TRBV27 and TRBJ2-1; a stretch of 10 junction bases matches TRBD2. Material: cultured PBMCs, obtained from culture after CMV antigen stimulation. The receptor was derived from a human donor in good health (CMV status not recorded). Some clones in this sample may be carry-over from other donors' samples. The sequenced DNA is TGTGCCAGCAGTTTTATACTAGCGGGGCGGGAGCAGTTCTTC. It translates to CASSFILAGREQFF.